This passage covers 17 T cell receptor beta chains from one sample sequenced in a study of blood T cell repertoires in COVID-19. The data were produced by immunoSEQ multiplex PCR, yet TCRdb's version contains in-frame clones alone and is incomplete. The sample lists more than 95,000 clones; about 90% were seen once. Material: peripheral blood. These receptor sequences come from a human donor in a cohort sampled during active COVID-19.

The chain has TRBV5-8 and TRBJ2-3, with D possibly TRBD1 on 5 matching bases. V was pared by 3 bases and J by 6 bases, with 14 bases between. Germline values: CDR1 SGHTS, CDR2 YDEGEE. The CDR3 spans 14 residues. Written as DNA, the CDR3 is TGTGCCAGCAGCTGGGGCGACATAGGCGATACGCAGTATTTT. This gives the protein CASSWGDIGDTQYF. The full variable domain, its missing parts supplied by reference TRBV5-8 and TRBJ2-3, is EAGVTQSPTHLIKTRGQQATLRCSPISGHTSVYWYQQALGLGLQFLLWYDEGEERNRGNFPPRFSGRQFPNYSSELNVNALELEDSALYLCASSWGDIGDTQYFGPGTRLTVL.

The chain has TRBV5-8 and TRBJ2-7; the D gene is possibly TRBD1 (6 bases). The CDR3 has 13 residues. CDR1 is SGHTS, CDR2 YDEGEE, per germline. V lost 6 bases and J 3 bases, leaving 13 bases between the germline ends. CDR3 in amino acids: CASTRDTVYEQYF. As DNA, the CDR3 is TGTGCCAGCACCCGGGACACCGTCTACGAGCAGTACTTC.

This chain links TRBV15 with TRBJ1-4, with D perhaps matching TRBD1 (5 bases). Per the germline V gene, CDR1 is LNHNV and CDR2 is YYDKDF (reference sequence). The CDR3 extends over 16 amino acids. Trimming removed 3 bases from V and 7 bases from J, with 18 bases in between. The CDR3 DNA reads as TGTGCCACCAGCAGCAATATCAACGGGGGAGTTGAAAAACTGTTTTTT. This codes for CATSSNINGGVEKLFF.

The chain combines TRBV10-2 with TRBJ1-6; possibly TRBD1 for D (5 bases). Per germline, CDR1 WSHSY and CDR2 SAAADI. Trimming removed 2 bases at V and 6 bases at J, with 17 bases between. The CDR3 runs 17 residues. CDR3 sequence reads: CASSEGGGVKSNSPLHF. CDR3 nucleotide sequence: TGCGCCAGCAGTGAGGGCGGGGGGGTCAAAAGTAATTCACCCCTCCACTTT.

The chain employs TRBV19 and TRBJ1-5; D not resolved. There are 16 residues in the CDR3. Trimming cost V 3 bases and J 0 bases, with 12 bases left between them. Germline loops: CDR1 LNHDA, CDR2 SQIVND (reference sequence). CDR3 sequence (DNA): TGTGCCAGTAGTATCCCCACAATGTATAGCAATCAGCCCCAGCATTTT. Encoded protein: CASSIPTMYSNQPQHF.

The J gene is TRBJ1-1, the V gene TRBV12-3 or TRBV12-4, with no clear D. V was trimmed by 3 bases and J by 1 base, leaving 6 bases between them. The CDR3 spans 13 residues. In DNA, the CDR3 is TGTGCCAGCAGTTTGGTCGGGAACACTGAAGCTTTCTTT. It codes for CASSLVGNTEAFF.

The chain couples TRBV6-5 to TRBJ2-7, with TRBD1 matching 7 bases. The CDR3 covers 13 residues. J gave up 1 base and V 8 bases, and 5 bases lay outside the gene matches. Germline V gene sequence: CDR1 MNHEY, CDR2 SVGAGI. This CDR3 reads CASGRDSSYEQYF. As DNA, the CDR3 is TGTGCCAGCGGTCGGGACAGTTCCTACGAGCAGTACTTC.

This chain links TRBV5-5 with TRBJ2-5; D gene uncertain. V was pared by 2 bases and J by 4 bases, with 9 bases between. Germline CDR1 is SGHKS and CDR2 is YYEKEE (reference sequence). The CDR3 totals 13 residues. CDR3 DNA: TGTGCCAGCAGCTTTGATAGTCGAGAGACCCAGTACTTC. Translation gives CASSFDSRETQYF.

The chain employs TRBV19 and TRBJ1-4; 7 bases align to TRBD1. This CDR3 has 14 residues. V lost 6 bases to trimming and J lost 7 bases; unmatched junction nucleotides: 8. Germline V gene lookup returns CDR1 LNHDA and CDR2 SQIVND (reference sequence). CDR3 in DNA: TGTGCCAGTAGCCCGAGGGGGCCCGGTGAAAAACTGTTTTTT. It codes for CASSPRGPGEKLFF.

V usage is TRBV19 and J usage is TRBJ1-1; D is unclear. Germline CDR1 LNHDA, CDR2 SQIVND (reference sequence). This CDR3 is 13 amino acids long. Between the trimmed V and J ends, which lost 4 bases and 2 bases, there was a span of 8 bases. CDR3 sequence (DNA): TGTGCCAGTAGTACCCGGGGTAACACTGAAGCTTTCTTT. Its translation: CASSTRGNTEAFF.

This clone has only one observation. The V call is TRBV4-2, the J call TRBJ2-1; 15 nucleotides match TRBD2. CDR1 LGHNA and CDR2 YNFKEQ come from the germline V gene. The CDR3 covers 16 residues. With V trimmed by 3 bases and J by 7 bases, 4 bases remained unmatched. The CDR3 loop reads CASSHPGLAGGNEQFF. The CDR3 DNA reads as TGTGCCAGCAGCCATCCGGGACTAGCGGGAGGTAATGAGCAGTTCTTC.

The chain carries TRBV7-3 and TRBJ2-7; 7 nucleotides agree with TRBD1. With V trimmed by 5 bases and J by 4 bases, 8 bases remained unmatched. CDR3 length: 14 residues. Germline V gives CDR1 SGHTA, CDR2 FQGTGA. Here the CDR3 DNA reads TGTGCCAGCAGCCCCCAGTCGGGACAGTACGAGCAGTACTTC. This codes for CASSPQSGQYEQYF.

This clone has just one count. The chain uses TRBV6-1 and TRBJ2-5, with TRBD1 matching over 7 bases. CDR1 is MNHNS and CDR2 is SASEGT in the germline V gene. V was pared by 1 base and J by 1 base, with 0 bases of the junction left unmatched. This CDR3 contains 14 residues. This CDR3 reads CASSEGTGQETQYF. The CDR3 nucleotides read TGTGCCAGCAGTGAAGGGACAGGCCAAGAGACCCAGTACTTC.

For this clone: One end of the junction does not line up with germline, which may come from a read error. The rearrangement joins TRBV7-9 to TRBJ2-5; a possible D gene is TRBD2 (7 bases). The CDR3 is 15 residues long. Germline CDR1 SEHNR, CDR2 FQNEAQ (reference sequence). This CDR3 reads CASSLGGGFGETQYF. The DNA of the CDR3 is TGTGCCAGCAGTTTAGGCGGGGGCTTCGGGGAGACCCAGTACTTC. The full variable domain, its missing parts supplied by reference TRBV7-9 and TRBJ2-5, is DTGVSQNPRHKITKRGQNVTFRCDPISEHNRLYWYRQTLGQGPEFLTYFQNEAQLEKSRLLSDRFSAERPKGSFSTLEIQRTEQGDSAMYLCASSLGGGFGETQYFGPGTRLLVL.

The gene calls are TRBV15 and TRBJ1-5; D remains unclear. V dropped 1 base and J dropped 1 base, with 11 bases sitting between them. The CDR3 is 16 amino acids. Looked up from germline, CDR1 is LNHNV and CDR2 is YYDKDF (reference sequence). Here the CDR3 DNA reads TGTGCCACCAGCAGAGCTCAGAAGAGGAGCAATCAGCCCCAGCATTTT. This gives the protein CATSRAQKRSNQPQHF.

The rearrangement joins TRBV19 to TRBJ1-2; D gene ambiguous. This CDR3 region has 14 residues. Germline CDR1 is LNHDA and CDR2 is SQIVND (reference sequence). V lost 8 bases and J 2 bases, leaving 15 bases between the germline ends. Written as DNA, the CDR3 is TGTGCCAGTCTACCCGGGAGGGTGAACTATGGCTACACCTTC. This sequence encodes CASLPGRVNYGYTF.

This clone showed up just once. This chain's CDR3 is CASSPQPGLAREQYF. Written as DNA, the CDR3 is TGTGCCAGCAGCCCCCAACCGGGACTAGCGCGGGAGCAGTACTTC. This rearrangement joins TRBV7-2 to TRBJ2-7; TRBD2 matches 10 bases. Looked up from germline, CDR1 is SGHTA and CDR2 is FQGNSA. The V and J ends lost 5 bases and 7 bases, in that order; junction bases with no gene match: 11. This CDR3 has 15 amino acids.